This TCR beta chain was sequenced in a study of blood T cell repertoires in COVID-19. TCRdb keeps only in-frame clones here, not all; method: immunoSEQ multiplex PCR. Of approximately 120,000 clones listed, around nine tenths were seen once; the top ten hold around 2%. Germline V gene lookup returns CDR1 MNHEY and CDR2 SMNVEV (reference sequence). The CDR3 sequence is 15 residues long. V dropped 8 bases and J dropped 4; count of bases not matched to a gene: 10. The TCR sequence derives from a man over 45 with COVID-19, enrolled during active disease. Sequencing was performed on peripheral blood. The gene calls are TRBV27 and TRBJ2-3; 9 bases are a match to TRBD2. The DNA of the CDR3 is TGTGCCAGCGGCCCCGGGACTAGCTTGTCAGATACGCAGTATTTT. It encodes CASGPGTSLSDTQYF.